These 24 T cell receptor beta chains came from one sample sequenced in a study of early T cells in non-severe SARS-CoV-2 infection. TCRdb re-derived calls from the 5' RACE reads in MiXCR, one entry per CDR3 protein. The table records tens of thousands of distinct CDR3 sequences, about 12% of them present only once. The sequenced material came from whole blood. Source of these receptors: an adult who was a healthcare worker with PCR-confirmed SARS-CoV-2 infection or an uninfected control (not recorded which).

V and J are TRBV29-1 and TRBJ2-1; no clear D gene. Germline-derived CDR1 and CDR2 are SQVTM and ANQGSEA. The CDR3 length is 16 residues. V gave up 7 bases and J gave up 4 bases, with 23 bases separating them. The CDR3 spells CSGTLANRIDYNEQFF. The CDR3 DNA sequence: TGCAGCGGGACCTTGGCGAACAGAATTGATTACAATGAGCAGTTCTTC.

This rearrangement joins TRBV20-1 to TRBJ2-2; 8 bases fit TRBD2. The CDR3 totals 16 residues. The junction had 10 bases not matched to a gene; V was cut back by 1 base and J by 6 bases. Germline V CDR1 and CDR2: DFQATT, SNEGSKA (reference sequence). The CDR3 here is CSARVGGAGVAGELFF. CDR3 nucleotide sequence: TGCAGTGCTAGAGTTGGAGGAGCGGGGGTCGCCGGGGAGCTGTTTTTT.

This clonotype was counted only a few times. The CDR3 reads CASSLGPNYEQYF. The DNA of the CDR3 is TGTGCCAGCAGTTTAGGACCTAACTACGAGCAGTACTTC. The rearrangement joins TRBV6-5 to TRBJ2-7; D not resolved. The CDR3 length is 13 residues. Germline lookup yields CDR1 MNHEY and CDR2 SVGAGI. With 4 bases removed from V and 3 bases from J, the gap between germline ends came to 10 bases.

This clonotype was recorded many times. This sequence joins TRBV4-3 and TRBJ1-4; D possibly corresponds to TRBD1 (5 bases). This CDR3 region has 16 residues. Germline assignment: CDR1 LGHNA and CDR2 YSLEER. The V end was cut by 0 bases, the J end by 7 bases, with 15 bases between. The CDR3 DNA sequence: TGCGCCAGCAGCCAAGATCCCGGTAGGGGTGGTGAAAAACTGTTTTTT. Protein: CASSQDPGRGGEKLFF.

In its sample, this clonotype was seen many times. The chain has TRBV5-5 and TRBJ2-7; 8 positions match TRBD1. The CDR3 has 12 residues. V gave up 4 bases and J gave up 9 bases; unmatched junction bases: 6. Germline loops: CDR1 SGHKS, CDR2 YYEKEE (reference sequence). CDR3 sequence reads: CASSQDRVGQYF. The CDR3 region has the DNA TGTGCCAGCAGCCAGGACAGGGTTGGGCAGTACTTC.

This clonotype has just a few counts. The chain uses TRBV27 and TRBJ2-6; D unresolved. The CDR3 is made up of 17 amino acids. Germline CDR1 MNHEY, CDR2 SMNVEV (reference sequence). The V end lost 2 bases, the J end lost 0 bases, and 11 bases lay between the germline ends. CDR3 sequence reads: CASSLEVQTSGANVLTF. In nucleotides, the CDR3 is TGTGCCAGCAGTTTAGAGGTTCAGACCTCTGGGGCCAACGTCCTGACTTTC.

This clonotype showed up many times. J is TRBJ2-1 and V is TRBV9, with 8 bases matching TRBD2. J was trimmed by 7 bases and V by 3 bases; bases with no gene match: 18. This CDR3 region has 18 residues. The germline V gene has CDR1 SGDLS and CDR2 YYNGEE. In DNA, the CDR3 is TGTGCCAGCAGCGAGGGGCCTTTGGCGGGAGGTTTGTCGAATGAGCAGTTCTTC. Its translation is CASSEGPLAGGLSNEQFF. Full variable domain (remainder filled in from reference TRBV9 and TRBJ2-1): DSGVTQTPKHLITATGQRVTLRCSPRSGDLSVYWYQQSLDQGLQFLIQYYNGEERAKGNILERFSAQQFPDLHSELNLSSLELGDSALYFCASSEGPLAGGLSNEQFFGPGTRLTVL.

CDR3 sequence reads: CASSSVGTGEAFF. CDR3 bases: TGTGCCAGCAGCTCTGTGGGGACAGGGGAAGCTTTCTTT. The genes are TRBV12-3 or TRBV12-4 and TRBJ1-1; 9 bases are a match to TRBD1. J gave up 8 bases and V 6 bases, and 7 bases lay outside the gene matches. The CDR3 is made up of 13 amino acids.

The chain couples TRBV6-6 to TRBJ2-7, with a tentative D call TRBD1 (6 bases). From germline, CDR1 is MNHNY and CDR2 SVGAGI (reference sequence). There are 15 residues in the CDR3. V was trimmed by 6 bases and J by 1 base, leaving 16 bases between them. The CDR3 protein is CASSPWAGVSYEQYF. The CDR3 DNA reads TGTGCCAGCAGCCCCTGGGCAGGGGTTTCCTACGAGCAGTACTTC.

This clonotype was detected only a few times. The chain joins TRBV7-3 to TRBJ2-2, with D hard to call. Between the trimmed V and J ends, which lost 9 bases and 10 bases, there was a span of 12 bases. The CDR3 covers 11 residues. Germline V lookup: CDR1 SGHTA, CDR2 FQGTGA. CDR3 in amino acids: CARTRNKELFF. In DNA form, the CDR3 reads TGTGCCAGGACTCGGAATAAGGAGCTGTTTTTT. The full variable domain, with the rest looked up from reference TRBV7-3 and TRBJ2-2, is GAGVSQTPSNKVTEKGKYVELRCDPISGHTALYWYRQSLGQGPEFLIYFQGTGAADDSGLPNDRFFAVRPEGSVSTLKIQRTERGDSAVYLCARTRNKELFFGEGSRLTVL.

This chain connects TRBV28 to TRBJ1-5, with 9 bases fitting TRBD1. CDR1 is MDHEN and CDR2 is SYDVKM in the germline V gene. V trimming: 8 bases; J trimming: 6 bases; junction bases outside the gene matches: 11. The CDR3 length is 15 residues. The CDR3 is CASGGTGRIGQPQHF. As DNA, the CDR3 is TGTGCCAGCGGCGGGACAGGGAGGATTGGTCAGCCCCAGCATTTT.

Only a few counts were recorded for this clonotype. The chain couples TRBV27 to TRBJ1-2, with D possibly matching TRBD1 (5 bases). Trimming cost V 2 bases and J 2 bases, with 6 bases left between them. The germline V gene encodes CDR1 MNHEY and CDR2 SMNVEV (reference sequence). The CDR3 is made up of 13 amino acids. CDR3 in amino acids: CASSLRGNYGYTF. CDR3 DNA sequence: TGTGCCAGCAGTTTACGGGGGAACTATGGCTACACCTTC.

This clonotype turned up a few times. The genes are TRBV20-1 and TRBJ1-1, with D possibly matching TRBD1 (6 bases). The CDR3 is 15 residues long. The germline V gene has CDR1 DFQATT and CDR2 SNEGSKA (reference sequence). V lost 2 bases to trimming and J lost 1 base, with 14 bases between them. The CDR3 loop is CSARKAGAKNTEAFF. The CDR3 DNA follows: TGCAGTGCTAGAAAGGCGGGGGCGAAGAACACTGAAGCTTTCTTT.

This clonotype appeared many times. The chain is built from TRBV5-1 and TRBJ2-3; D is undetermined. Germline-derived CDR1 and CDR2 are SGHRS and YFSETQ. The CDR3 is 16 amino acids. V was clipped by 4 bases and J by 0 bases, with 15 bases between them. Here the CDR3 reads CASSLGWVTSTDTQYF. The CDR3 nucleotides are TGCGCCAGCAGCCTCGGTTGGGTGACCAGCACAGATACGCAGTATTTT. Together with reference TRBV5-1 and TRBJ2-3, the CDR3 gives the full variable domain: KAGVTQTPRYLIKTRGQQVTLSCSPISGHRSVSWYQQTPGQGLQFLFEYFSETQRNKGNFPGRFSGRQFSNSRSEMNVSTLELGDSALYLCASSLGWVTSTDTQYFGPGTRLTVL.

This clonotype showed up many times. The CDR3 reads CSVGLGIYEQYF. The CDR3 DNA follows: TGCAGCGTTGGATTGGGAATCTACGAGCAGTACTTC. This chain uses TRBV29-1 with TRBJ2-7; D gene ambiguous. The length of the CDR3 is 12 residues. Trimming cost V 4 bases and J 3 bases, with 10 bases left between them. The germline V gene has CDR1 SQVTM and CDR2 ANQGSEA.

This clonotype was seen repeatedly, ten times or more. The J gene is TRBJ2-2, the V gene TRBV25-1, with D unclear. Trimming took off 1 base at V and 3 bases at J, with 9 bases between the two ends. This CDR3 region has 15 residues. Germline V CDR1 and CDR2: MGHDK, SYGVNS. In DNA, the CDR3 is TGTGCCAGCAGTGAATTGTCTGATGACACCGGGGAGCTGTTTTTT. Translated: CASSELSDDTGELFF.

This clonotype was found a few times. CDR3 amino acids: CASSFLREWEFF. DNA of the CDR3: TGTGCCAGCAGTTTTCTACGGGAGTGGGAGTTCTTC. V is TRBV27 and J is TRBJ2-1; possibly TRBD2 for D (6 bases). This CDR3 region has 12 residues. Germline loops: CDR1 MNHEY, CDR2 SMNVEV (reference sequence). The V end was cut by 3 bases, the J end by 14 bases, with 14 bases between.

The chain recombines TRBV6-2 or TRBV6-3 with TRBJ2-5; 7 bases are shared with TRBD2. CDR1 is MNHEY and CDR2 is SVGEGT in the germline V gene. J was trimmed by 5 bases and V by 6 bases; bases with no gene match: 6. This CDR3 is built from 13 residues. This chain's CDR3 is CASRRLASETQYF. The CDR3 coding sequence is TGTGCCAGCAGGAGACTAGCAAGCGAGACCCAGTACTTC.

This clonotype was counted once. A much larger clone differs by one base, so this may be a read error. This CDR3 reads CASRNETSNSNTQYF. CDR3 sequence (DNA): TGTGCCAGCAGAAACGAGACTAGCAATTCCAATACGCAGTATTTT. The V gene is TRBV11-2, the J gene TRBJ2-3; 7 bases match TRBD2. CDR3 length: 15 residues. V lost 6 bases, J lost 7 bases, and 13 bases stayed unmatched. Germline values: CDR1 SGHAT, CDR2 FQNNGV.

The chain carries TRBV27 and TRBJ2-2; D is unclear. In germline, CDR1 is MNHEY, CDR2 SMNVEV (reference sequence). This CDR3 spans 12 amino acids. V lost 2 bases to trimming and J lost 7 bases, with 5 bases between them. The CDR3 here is CASSLRDGELFF. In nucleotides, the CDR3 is TGTGCCAGCAGTTTAAGGGACGGGGAGCTGTTTTTT.

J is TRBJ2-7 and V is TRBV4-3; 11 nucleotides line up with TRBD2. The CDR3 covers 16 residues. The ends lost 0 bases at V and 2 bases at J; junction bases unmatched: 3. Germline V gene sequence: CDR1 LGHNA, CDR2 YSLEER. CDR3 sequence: CASSQDIAGGPYEQYF. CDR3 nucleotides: TGCGCCAGCAGCCAAGATATAGCGGGGGGGCCCTACGAGCAGTACTTC.

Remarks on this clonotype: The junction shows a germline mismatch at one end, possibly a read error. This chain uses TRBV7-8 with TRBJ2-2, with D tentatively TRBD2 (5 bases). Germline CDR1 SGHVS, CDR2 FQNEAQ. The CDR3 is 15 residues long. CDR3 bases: TGTGCCAGCAGGGGGTGGGGAAGGAACACCGGGGAGCAGTTTTTT. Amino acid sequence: CASRGWGRNTGEQFF.

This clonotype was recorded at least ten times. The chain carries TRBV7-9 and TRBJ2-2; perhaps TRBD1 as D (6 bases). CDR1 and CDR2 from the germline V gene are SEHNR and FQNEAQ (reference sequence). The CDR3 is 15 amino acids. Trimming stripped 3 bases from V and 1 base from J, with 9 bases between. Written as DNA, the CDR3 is TGTGCCAGCAGCTTGATACAGGGGAACACCGGGGAGCTGTTTTTT. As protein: CASSLIQGNTGELFF.

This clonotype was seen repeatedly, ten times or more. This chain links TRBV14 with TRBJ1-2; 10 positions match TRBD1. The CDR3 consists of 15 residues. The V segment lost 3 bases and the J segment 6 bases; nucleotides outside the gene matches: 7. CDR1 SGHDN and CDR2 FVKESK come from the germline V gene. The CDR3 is CASSHTDRGLDGYTF. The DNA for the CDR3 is TGTGCCAGCAGCCACACTGACAGGGGGCTGGATGGCTACACCTTC.